What follows are 16 T cell receptor beta chains derived from one specimen sequenced in a study of blood T cell repertoires in COVID-19. Here immunoSEQ multiplex PCR was the method, and the copy in TCRdb shows in-frame clones only, minus some. The sample yields 250,000 to 350,000 clones, around 87% seen once. The sample was PBMCs or T cells enriched from blood (not recorded which). The source of these receptors is a woman in her 30s who had recovered from COVID-19.

This chain joins TRBV5-1 and TRBJ1-1; 11 nucleotides agree with TRBD1. Germline CDR1 is SGHRS and CDR2 is YFSETQ. The CDR3 extends over 14 amino acids. V gave up 4 bases and J gave up 8 bases; unmatched junction bases: 7. CDR3 amino acids: CASSPDRGLVEAFF. In DNA form, the CDR3 reads TGCGCCAGCAGCCCGGACAGGGGGCTAGTCGAAGCTTTCTTT. Full variable domain (remainder filled in from reference TRBV5-1 and TRBJ1-1): KAGVTQTPRYLIKTRGQQVTLSCSPISGHRSVSWYQQTPGQGLQFLFEYFSETQRNKGNFPGRFSGRQFSNSRSEMNVSTLELGDSALYLCASSPDRGLVEAFFGQGTRLTVV.

This clone occurred a few times. The chain uses TRBV27 and TRBJ1-2; D gene uncertain. Per germline, CDR1 MNHEY and CDR2 SMNVEV (reference sequence). This CDR3 region has 13 residues. The V end lost 3 bases, the J end lost 2 bases, and 7 bases lay between the germline ends. Here the CDR3 DNA reads TGTGCCAGCAGTTTGGGCAGAAACTATGGCTACACCTTC. Translation: CASSLGRNYGYTF.

V usage is TRBV19 and J usage is TRBJ1-1; the match to TRBD1 covers 7 bases. Germline CDR1 is LNHDA and CDR2 is SQIVND (reference sequence). CDR3 size: 15 residues. V lost 3 bases, J lost 1 base, and 5 bases stayed unmatched. The DNA for the CDR3 is TGTGCCAGTAGTATCGTACAGGGGAAGAACACTGAAGCTTTCTTT. It is translated as CASSIVQGKNTEAFF. Variable domain in full (rest from reference TRBV19 and TRBJ1-1): DGGITQSPKYLFRKEGQNVTLSCEQNLNHDAMYWYRQDPGQGLRLIYYSQIVNDFQKGDIAEGYSVSREKKESFPLTVTSAQKNPTAFYLCASSIVQGKNTEAFFGQGTRLTVV.

The chain joins TRBV5-1 to TRBJ1-6; D gene uncertain. CDR1 and CDR2 from the germline V gene are SGHRS and YFSETQ. The CDR3 contains 15 residues. The V end was cut by 3 bases, the J end by 7 bases, with 14 bases between. DNA of the CDR3: TGCGCCAGCAGCTCTGAGGGCCCAGTCAATTCACCCCTCCACTTT. Its protein product is CASSSEGPVNSPLHF.

This chain links TRBV10-3 with TRBJ1-4, with D uncertain. Deletions cut 3 bases from V and 8 bases from J, with 16 bases between. The CDR3 is made up of 15 amino acids. Per germline, CDR1 ENHRY and CDR2 SYGVKD. The CDR3 sequence: CAISEGGNSQEKLFF. The CDR3 DNA reads TGTGCCATCAGTGAAGGAGGAAACTCCCAGGAAAAACTGTTTTTT.

The rearrangement joins TRBV7-9 to TRBJ1-2; 10 positions match TRBD1. CDR3 length: 15 amino acids. CDR1 and CDR2 from the germline V gene are SEHNR and FQNEAQ (reference sequence). Trimming cost V 5 bases and J 8 bases; bases outside gene matches: 11. The CDR3, as DNA: TGTGCCAGCAGCCCAACCTTGACAGGGGGCGAGGGCTACACCTTC. This encodes CASSPTLTGGEGYTF. Full variable domain (rest looked up from reference TRBV7-9 and TRBJ1-2): DTGVSQNPRHKITKRGQNVTFRCDPISEHNRLYWYRQTLGQGPEFLTYFQNEAQLEKSRLLSDRFSAERPKGSFSTLEIQRTEQGDSAMYLCASSPTLTGGEGYTFGSGTRLTVV.

The CDR3 loop reads CASSPGTDNYGYTF. The CDR3 nucleotides are TGTGCCAGCTCACCCGGGACAGATAACTATGGCTACACCTTC. The V and J genes are TRBV18 and TRBJ1-2, with TRBD1 matching over 7 bases. The CDR3 extends over 14 amino acids. V shed 3 bases and J 1 base; nucleotides not matched to a gene: 2. CDR1 is KGHSH and CDR2 is LQKENI in the germline V gene. The complete variable domain, with remaining parts taken from reference TRBV18 and TRBJ1-2, reads NAGVMQNPRHLVRRRGQEARLRCSPMKGHSHVYWYRQLPEEGLKFMVYLQKENIIDESGMPKERFSAEFPKEGPSILRIQQVVRGDSAAYFCASSPGTDNYGYTFGSGTRLTVV.

The chain links TRBV5-6 to TRBJ1-5; 9 bases match TRBD1. V gave up 4 bases and J gave up 6 bases; unmatched junction bases: 5. CDR1 is SGHDT, CDR2 YYEEEE, per germline. This CDR3 comprises 14 residues. As DNA, the CDR3 is TGTGCCAGCAGCCCCGGGACAGGGAGTCAGCCCCAGCATTTT. Translation: CASSPGTGSQPQHF. The entire variable domain, with the rest obtained from reference TRBV5-6 and TRBJ1-5, is as follows: DAGVTQSPTHLIKTRGQQVTLRCSPKSGHDTVSWYQQALGQGPQFIFQYYEEEERQRGNFPDRFSGHQFPNYSSELNVNALLLGDSALYLCASSPGTGSQPQHFGDGTRLSIL.

The chain employs TRBV12-3 or TRBV12-4 and TRBJ2-5; D uncertain. The CDR3 contains 11 residues. V was clipped by 6 bases and J by 5 bases, with 7 bases between them. The CDR3 region has the DNA TGTGCCAGCAGCGGCAGGGAGACCCAGTACTTC. This encodes CASSGRETQYF.

The gene calls are TRBV6-5 and TRBJ2-5, with D tentatively TRBD1 (6 bases). Germline V gives CDR1 MNHEY, CDR2 SVGAGI. Trimming cost V 6 bases and J 5 bases, with 19 bases left between them. This CDR3 is built from 15 residues. CDR3: CASRDSPFPWETQYF. CDR3 bases: TGTGCCAGCAGGGACAGCCCATTTCCATGGGAGACCCAGTACTTC.

The chain has TRBV27 and TRBJ2-6; no definite D call. The CDR3 runs to 16 residues. V lost 7 bases and J lost 3, with 16 bases in between. Germline lookup yields CDR1 MNHEY and CDR2 SMNVEV (reference sequence). The CDR3 region has the DNA TGTGCCAGCATGAGATTCGCCAAGCTTGGGGCCAACGTCCTGACTTTC. Translated, it gives CASMRFAKLGANVLTF.

The chain has TRBV30 and TRBJ2-5, with 7 positions matching TRBD1. V was pared by 3 bases and J by 2 bases, with 9 bases of the junction left unmatched. CDR3 length: 15 amino acids. Germline V gene lookup returns CDR1 GTSNPN and CDR2 SVGIG (reference sequence). Written as DNA, the CDR3 is TGTGCCTGGAGCGCCGGGACAGTACGTCAAGAGACCCAGTACTTC. This gives the protein CAWSAGTVRQETQYF.

This chain's CDR3 is CASSQDLLGQGYTF. The DNA for the CDR3 is TGTGCCAGCAGCCAAGATCTGCTGGGACAGGGCTACACCTTC. The rearrangement links TRBV3-1 (or the pseudogene TRBV3-2) to TRBJ1-2, with 7 bases lining up with TRBD1. The trim removed 0 bases at V and 8 bases at J, leaving 6 bases unmatched. Germline CDR1 reads LGHDT; CDR2 reads YNNKEL (reference sequence). The CDR3 consists of 14 residues.

V and J are TRBV2 and TRBJ2-1; maybe TRBD2 (7 bases). The CDR3 has 14 residues. Trimming pared 7 bases from V and 8 bases from J, leaving 18 bases between. The V gene's germline CDR1 is SNHLY and CDR2 FYNNEI. Here the CDR3 DNA reads TGTGCCAGCAAGTTATCGGGGGGCGGGGATGAGCAGTTCTTC. Amino acid sequence: CASKLSGGGDEQFF.

The chain links TRBV4-1 to TRBJ2-1, with a weak D call TRBD1 (5 bases). Trimming took off 6 bases at V and 3 bases at J, with 15 bases between the two ends. The CDR3 totals 15 residues. CDR1 and CDR2 from the germline V gene are MGHRA and YSYEKL. The CDR3 nucleotides read TGCGCCAGCAGAGAAGAGCAGGGCTTCTACAATGAGCAGTTCTTC. This encodes CASREEQGFYNEQFF.

Written as DNA, the CDR3 is TGTGCCAGTAGTACAACCCCCCGGGAGACCCAGTACTTC. The encoded protein is CASSTTPRETQYF. This chain joins TRBV19 and TRBJ2-5; D not certain. CDR1 LNHDA and CDR2 SQIVND come from the germline V gene (reference sequence). V gave up 4 bases and J gave up 5 bases, with 11 bases separating them. CDR3 size: 13 residues.